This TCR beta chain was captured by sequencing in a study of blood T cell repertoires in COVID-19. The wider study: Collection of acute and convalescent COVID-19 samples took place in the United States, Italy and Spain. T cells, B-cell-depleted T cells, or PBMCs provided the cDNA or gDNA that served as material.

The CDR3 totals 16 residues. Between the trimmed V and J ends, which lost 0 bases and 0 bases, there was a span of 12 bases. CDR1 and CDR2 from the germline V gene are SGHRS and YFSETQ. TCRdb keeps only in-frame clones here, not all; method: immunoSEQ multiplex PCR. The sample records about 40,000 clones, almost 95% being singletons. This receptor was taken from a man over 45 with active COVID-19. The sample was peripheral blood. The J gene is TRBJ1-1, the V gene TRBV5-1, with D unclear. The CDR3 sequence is CASSLDMGGMNTEAFF. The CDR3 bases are TGCGCCAGCAGCTTGGATATGGGCGGGATGAACACTGAAGCTTTCTTT.